This is a list of T cell receptor beta chains from one sample in a study of graft-versus-host responses after intestinal transplantation. No antigen has been identified for these receptors. Some clones are missing from TCRdb's copy, which holds only in-frame ones; the method was immunoSEQ multiplex PCR. The data contain about 88,000 clones, roughly 90% of them seen just once; the ten biggest clones take up 0.3% to 0.45%. The specimen was unstimulated CD4+ T cells sorted from spleen or lymph node cells, collected before transplant. These receptors were obtained from a human donor who was the organ donor for an intestinal transplant. CDR3s include the opening cysteine and the closing phenylalanine or tryptophan. Each record gives: D gene, clone size, CDR3 length, J gene, V gene, CDR3 protein, CDR3 DNA. The D gene is left open where the match is weak. Clone size appears in some rows only: once, few, many, or a class for an expanded clone.

d_call: TRBD2
clone_size: .
cdr3_length: 16
j_call: TRBJ2-1
v_call: TRBV28
cdr3_aa: CASSSSIAGKYNEQFF
cdr3_nt: TGTGCCAGCAGTTCTTCAATAGCGGGGAAATACAATGAGCAGTTCTTC

d_call: .
clone_size: .
cdr3_length: 15
j_call: TRBJ1-1
v_call: TRBV29-1
cdr3_aa: CSVQLRLNRDTEAFF
cdr3_nt: TGCAGCGTCCAGCTCCGACTAAATAGAGACACTGAAGCTTTCTTT

d_call: TRBD2
clone_size: .
cdr3_length: 15
j_call: TRBJ2-5
v_call: TRBV6-1
cdr3_aa: CASRPRVAGQETQYF
cdr3_nt: TGTGCCAGCAGACCCCGGGTAGCGGGGCAAGAGACCCAGTACTTC

d_call: TRBD2
clone_size: .
cdr3_length: 17
j_call: TRBJ2-5
v_call: TRBV5-6
cdr3_aa: CASSLVSGLAIQETQYF
cdr3_nt: TGTGCCAGCAGCTTGGTTTCCGGACTAGCGATACAAGAGACCCAGTACTTC

d_call: TRBD1
clone_size: .
cdr3_length: 16
j_call: TRBJ2-2
v_call: TRBV7-3
cdr3_aa: CASSSTGQGNTGELFF
cdr3_nt: TGTGCCAGCAGCTCAACCGGACAGGGGAACACCGGGGAGCTGTTTTTT

d_call: .
clone_size: .
cdr3_length: 15
j_call: TRBJ2-1
v_call: TRBV5-8
cdr3_aa: CASSLYSGSYNEQFF
cdr3_nt: TGTGCCAGCAGCTTGTACTCAGGGTCCTACAATGAGCAGTTCTTC

d_call: TRBD1
clone_size: .
cdr3_length: 14
j_call: TRBJ1-1
v_call: TRBV18
cdr3_aa: CASSPPGGGLWAFF
cdr3_nt: TGTGCCAGCTCACCACCAGGAGGGGGCCTATGGGCTTTCTTT

d_call: TRBD1
clone_size: .
cdr3_length: 15
j_call: TRBJ2-2
v_call: TRBV6-5
cdr3_aa: CASTPGQLNTGELFF
cdr3_nt: TGTGCCAGCACTCCGGGACAGCTAAACACCGGGGAGCTGTTTTTT

d_call: .
clone_size: .
cdr3_length: 11
j_call: TRBJ1-1
v_call: TRBV20-1
cdr3_aa: CSAQRWTEAFF
cdr3_nt: TGCAGTGCTCAGCGGTGGACTGAAGCTTTCTTT

d_call: .
clone_size: .
cdr3_length: 14
j_call: TRBJ1-4
v_call: TRBV15
cdr3_aa: CATSRGAPEGKLFF
cdr3_nt: TGTGCCACCAGCAGGGGGGCTCCCGAAGGAAAACTGTTTTTT

d_call: .
clone_size: .
cdr3_length: 14
j_call: TRBJ2-3
v_call: TRBV7-3
cdr3_aa: CASSLAGGTDTQYF
cdr3_nt: TGTGCCAGCAGCTTAGCGGGTGGCACAGATACGCAGTATTTT

d_call: .
clone_size: once
cdr3_length: 15
j_call: TRBJ2-5
v_call: TRBV7-8
cdr3_aa: CASSVGGQGLETQYF
cdr3_nt: TGTGCCAGCAGCGTTGGGGGACAAGGATTGGAGACCCAGTACTTC

d_call: .
clone_size: .
cdr3_length: 17
j_call: TRBJ2-6
v_call: TRBV28
cdr3_aa: CASSPFFTGYGANVLTF
cdr3_nt: TGTGCCAGCAGTCCTTTTTTCACAGGGTACGGGGCCAACGTCCTGACTTTC

d_call: .
clone_size: .
cdr3_length: 12
j_call: TRBJ2-7
v_call: TRBV6-1
cdr3_aa: CASREVPYEQYF
cdr3_nt: TGTGCCAGCAGAGAGGTCCCCTACGAGCAGTACTTC

d_call: TRBD1
clone_size: few
cdr3_length: 14
j_call: TRBJ1-2
v_call: TRBV28
cdr3_aa: CASSWDRSRYGYTF
cdr3_nt: TGTGCCAGCAGTTGGGACAGGTCTAGGTATGGCTACACCTTC

d_call: TRBD1
clone_size: .
cdr3_length: 19
j_call: TRBJ1-4
v_call: TRBV4-2
cdr3_aa: CASSQVSGTGTATNEKLFF
cdr3_nt: TGTGCCAGCAGCCAAGTTTCTGGGACAGGAACTGCAACTAATGAAAAACTGTTTTTT

d_call: .
clone_size: .
cdr3_length: 12
j_call: TRBJ1-1
v_call: TRBV30
cdr3_aa: CAWHRIGTEAFF
cdr3_nt: TGTGCCTGGCACAGGATAGGCACTGAAGCTTTCTTT

d_call: TRBD1
clone_size: .
cdr3_length: 13
j_call: TRBJ2-5
v_call: TRBV19
cdr3_aa: CASSRDREETQYF
cdr3_nt: TGTGCCAGTAGTAGGGACAGAGAAGAGACCCAGTACTTC

d_call: .
clone_size: .
cdr3_length: 13
j_call: TRBJ2-1
v_call: TRBV6-1
cdr3_aa: CASIPNGRPGEFF
cdr3_nt: TGTGCCAGCATTCCAAACGGGCGACCGGGGGAGTTCTTC

d_call: TRBD1
clone_size: .
cdr3_length: 14
j_call: TRBJ2-1
v_call: TRBV7-3
cdr3_aa: CASSEGQGANEQFF
cdr3_nt: TGTGCCAGCAGCGAGGGACAGGGGGCCAATGAGCAGTTCTTC

d_call: .
clone_size: once
cdr3_length: 16
j_call: TRBJ2-1
v_call: TRBV21-1
cdr3_aa: CASSNSGLANNNEQFF
cdr3_nt: TGTGCCAGCAGCAATTCCGGGCTAGCGAATAACAATGAGCAGTTCTTC

d_call: .
clone_size: .
cdr3_length: 12
j_call: TRBJ2-3
v_call: TRBV5-1
cdr3_aa: CASSLRADTQYF
cdr3_nt: TGCGCCAGCAGCTTGCGGGCAGATACGCAGTATTTT

d_call: .
clone_size: .
cdr3_length: 14
j_call: TRBJ1-6
v_call: TRBV6-4
cdr3_aa: CASSETEFNSPLHF
cdr3_nt: TGTGCCAGCAGTGAGACAGAATTTAATTCACCCCTCCACTTT

d_call: .
clone_size: .
cdr3_length: 12
j_call: TRBJ1-2
v_call: TRBV30
cdr3_aa: CAWSVHVRGYTF
cdr3_nt: TGTGCCTGGAGTGTACACGTGAGGGGCTACACCTTC

d_call: TRBD2
clone_size: .
cdr3_length: 15
j_call: TRBJ2-1
v_call: TRBV5-1
cdr3_aa: CASSTGKREYNEQFF
cdr3_nt: TGCGCCAGCAGCACAGGGAAGCGGGAGTACAATGAGCAGTTCTTC

d_call: .
clone_size: .
cdr3_length: 13
j_call: TRBJ2-1
v_call: TRBV10-1
cdr3_aa: CASSDSWASKQFF
cdr3_nt: TGCGCCAGCAGTGATTCATGGGCATCGAAGCAGTTCTTC

d_call: .
clone_size: .
cdr3_length: 14
j_call: TRBJ1-2
v_call: TRBV4-2
cdr3_aa: CASSQGGGNYGYTF
cdr3_nt: TGTGCCAGCAGCCAAGGTGGGGGGAACTATGGCTACACCTTC

d_call: TRBD2
clone_size: .
cdr3_length: 16
j_call: TRBJ2-1
v_call: TRBV6-1
cdr3_aa: CASSGQLAPLYNEQFF
cdr3_nt: TGTGCCAGCAGTGGCCAACTAGCGCCCCTCTACAATGAGCAGTTCTTC

d_call: .
clone_size: .
cdr3_length: 15
j_call: TRBJ2-3
v_call: TRBV9
cdr3_aa: CASSVDGTRSDTQYF
cdr3_nt: TGTGCCAGCAGCGTAGACGGGACACGGTCTGATACGCAGTATTTT

d_call: TRBD2
clone_size: .
cdr3_length: 13
j_call: TRBJ2-7
v_call: TRBV11-3
cdr3_aa: CASSLSGSSKQYF
cdr3_nt: TGTGCCAGCAGCCTTAGCGGGAGCTCTAAGCAGTACTTC

d_call: TRBD1
clone_size: .
cdr3_length: 13
j_call: TRBJ1-6
v_call: TRBV28
cdr3_aa: CASSPGQGPPLHF
cdr3_nt: TGTGCCAGCAGTCCGGGACAGGGTCCACCCCTCCACTTT

d_call: .
clone_size: .
cdr3_length: 12
j_call: TRBJ2-1
v_call: TRBV28
cdr3_aa: CASTGTYNEQFF
cdr3_nt: TGTGCCAGCACCGGGACCTACAATGAGCAGTTCTTC

d_call: TRBD1
clone_size: .
cdr3_length: 16
j_call: TRBJ2-7
v_call: TRBV19
cdr3_aa: CATAKFLGTGNYEQYF
cdr3_nt: TGTGCCACTGCCAAGTTTTTAGGGACAGGGAATTACGAGCAGTACTTC

d_call: TRBD1
clone_size: .
cdr3_length: 16
j_call: TRBJ2-7
v_call: TRBV18
cdr3_aa: CASSPTTPGQGYEQYF
cdr3_nt: TGTGCCAGCTCACCGACTACTCCGGGACAGGGCTACGAGCAGTACTTC